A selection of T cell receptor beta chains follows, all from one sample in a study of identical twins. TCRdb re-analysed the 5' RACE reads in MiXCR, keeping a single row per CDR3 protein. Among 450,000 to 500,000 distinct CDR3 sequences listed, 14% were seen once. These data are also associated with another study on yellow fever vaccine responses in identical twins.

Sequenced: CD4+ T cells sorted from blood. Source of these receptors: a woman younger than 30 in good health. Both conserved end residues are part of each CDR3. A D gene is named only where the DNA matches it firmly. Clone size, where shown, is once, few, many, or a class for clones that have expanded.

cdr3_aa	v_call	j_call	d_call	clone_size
CASSPRQATSYEQYF	TRBV9	TRBJ2-7	NA	NA
CSVEGSRKGTDTQYF	TRBV29-1	TRBJ2-3	NA	few
CASSPQWDEQFF	TRBV11-2	TRBJ2-1	NA	few
CASSPRTGGGTDTQYF	TRBV12-3/TRBV12-4	TRBJ2-3	TRBD1	few
CASSPLRDSYEQYF	TRBV18	TRBJ2-7	TRBD1	few
CASSQKQGWETQYF	TRBV5-1	TRBJ2-5	NA	NA
CASPPAGEDEKLFF	TRBV21-1	TRBJ1-4	NA	NA
CASSETGQWNTEAFF	TRBV7-9	TRBJ1-1	TRBD1	few
CASSYGQGIRPTEAFF	TRBV5-1	TRBJ1-1	TRBD1	few
CSILLAETQYF	TRBV29-1	TRBJ2-5	NA	many
CSAYSGGDKNIQYF	TRBV20-1	TRBJ2-4	TRBD2	few
CASSQDVLPGPLHF	TRBV4-3	TRBJ1-6	NA	many
CASSPPRVPDSTDTQYF	TRBV18	TRBJ2-3	NA	NA
CSTLESASTDTQYF	TRBV27	TRBJ2-3	NA	NA
CAISESLSAYEQYF	TRBV10-3	TRBJ2-7	NA	many
CATSDRGFLGTQYF	TRBV24-1	TRBJ2-5	NA	NA
CASSPGPPANSPVHF	TRBV12-3/TRBV12-4	TRBJ1-6	NA	NA
CSARDTRGTSYEQYF	TRBV20-1	TRBJ2-7	NA	NA
CASILGASGSTDTQYF	TRBV7-2	TRBJ2-3	NA	NA
CSALTGYSNQPQHF	TRBV20-1	TRBJ1-5	NA	few
CASSDPGQVVHEQFF	TRBV7-2	TRBJ2-1	TRBD1	few
CASRHGPGQDSYEQYF	TRBV5-1	TRBJ2-7	TRBD1	few
CARPLATSSYNEQFF	TRBV5-3	TRBJ2-1	TRBD2	NA
CASSLVPTGVADTQYF	TRBV5-1	TRBJ2-3	NA	few
CATSRVRDPAYEQYF	TRBV15	TRBJ2-7	NA	NA
CASSLSSLYTEAFF	TRBV28	TRBJ1-1	NA	NA
CASSWEAGTDTQYF	TRBV5-1	TRBJ2-3	NA	few
CASKIRDSIGEQFF	TRBV28	TRBJ2-1	TRBD1	few
CASSQVPSGKETQYF	TRBV4-3	TRBJ2-5	TRBD2	NA
CASSPPLDKKTQYF	TRBV13	TRBJ2-5	NA	few
CASSFDGRDNQPQHF	TRBV5-1	TRBJ1-5	NA	NA
CASSSSGGLETQYF	TRBV5-1	TRBJ2-5	TRBD2	NA
CASSLTGGGDSPLHF	TRBV4-1	TRBJ1-6	TRBD1	once
CASSSGVGSPLHF	TRBV5-6	TRBJ1-6	NA	many
CASSYSKISDNSYEQYF	TRBV6-5	TRBJ2-7	NA	NA
CASSQRLAEDTQYF	TRBV3-1	TRBJ2-3	NA	few
CASSSYTQGVRPTGELFF	TRBV11-2	TRBJ2-2	NA	NA
CASSLRTGWSEQYF	TRBV7-8	TRBJ2-7	NA	NA
CASSLTSGINTEAFF	TRBV7-3	TRBJ1-1	NA	NA
CASRLAGLDTQYF	TRBV12-3/TRBV12-4	TRBJ2-3	TRBD2	many
CASSYSHREIETQYF	TRBV6-5	TRBJ2-5	NA	NA
CCARSFGQAYNSPLHF	TRBV20-1	TRBJ1-6	TRBD1	few
CASSRDRALNEQFF	TRBV5-1	TRBJ2-1	TRBD1	NA
CASSEGLVTYEQYF	TRBV12-3/TRBV12-4	TRBJ2-7	TRBD2	few
CASSQDSRTTTYGYTF	TRBV4-3	TRBJ1-2	NA	few
CASSLGLAGGAGELFF	TRBV6-5	TRBJ2-2	TRBD2	NA
CASSSSVSYNEQFF	TRBV6-2/TRBV6-3	TRBJ2-1	NA	many
CASSQGLAQASSYNEQFF	TRBV14	TRBJ2-1	NA	NA
CASSLHAQGAGEQYF	TRBV7-9	TRBJ2-7	TRBD1	NA
CASSMGHPRDTQYF	TRBV5-6	TRBJ2-3	NA	NA